There are a few counts of the clone carrying this T cell receptor beta chain. What it binds is not known. Some clones are missing from TCRdb's copy, which holds only in-frame ones; the method was immunoSEQ multiplex PCR. The sample lists about 86,000 clones, 83% seen once, with about a sixth in the top ten. These data are taken from a study of graft-versus-host responses after intestinal transplantation. Study-wide context: Following induction with anti-thymocyte globulin, all recipients were given tacrolimus and steroids for 2 to 4 years. General study findings and limits: Patients with graft-donor T cell macrochimerism had high graft-versus-host to host-versus-graft clonal ratios in allografts. The recipient marrow held GvH clones, and some of them showed up first in ileum or blood. The highest levels of circulating GvH clones went along with early declines in HvG clones after transplant.

Germline V gene lookup returns CDR1 WNHNN and CDR2 SYGVQD (reference sequence). The CDR3 sequence is 16 residues long. V was pared by 6 bases and J by 3 bases, with 20 bases between. This chain joins TRBV10-1 and TRBJ1-2; D perhaps matches TRBD1 (5 bases). The receptor was isolated from a human donor who received an intestinal transplant. The starting material was unstimulated CD8+ T cells sorted from spleen or lymph node cells, obtained before intestinal transplant. The CDR3 DNA sequence: TGCGCCAGCAGAGAACAGGACGGCCTGGGGGACTATGGCTACACCTTC. Protein sequence: CASREQDGLGDYGYTF.